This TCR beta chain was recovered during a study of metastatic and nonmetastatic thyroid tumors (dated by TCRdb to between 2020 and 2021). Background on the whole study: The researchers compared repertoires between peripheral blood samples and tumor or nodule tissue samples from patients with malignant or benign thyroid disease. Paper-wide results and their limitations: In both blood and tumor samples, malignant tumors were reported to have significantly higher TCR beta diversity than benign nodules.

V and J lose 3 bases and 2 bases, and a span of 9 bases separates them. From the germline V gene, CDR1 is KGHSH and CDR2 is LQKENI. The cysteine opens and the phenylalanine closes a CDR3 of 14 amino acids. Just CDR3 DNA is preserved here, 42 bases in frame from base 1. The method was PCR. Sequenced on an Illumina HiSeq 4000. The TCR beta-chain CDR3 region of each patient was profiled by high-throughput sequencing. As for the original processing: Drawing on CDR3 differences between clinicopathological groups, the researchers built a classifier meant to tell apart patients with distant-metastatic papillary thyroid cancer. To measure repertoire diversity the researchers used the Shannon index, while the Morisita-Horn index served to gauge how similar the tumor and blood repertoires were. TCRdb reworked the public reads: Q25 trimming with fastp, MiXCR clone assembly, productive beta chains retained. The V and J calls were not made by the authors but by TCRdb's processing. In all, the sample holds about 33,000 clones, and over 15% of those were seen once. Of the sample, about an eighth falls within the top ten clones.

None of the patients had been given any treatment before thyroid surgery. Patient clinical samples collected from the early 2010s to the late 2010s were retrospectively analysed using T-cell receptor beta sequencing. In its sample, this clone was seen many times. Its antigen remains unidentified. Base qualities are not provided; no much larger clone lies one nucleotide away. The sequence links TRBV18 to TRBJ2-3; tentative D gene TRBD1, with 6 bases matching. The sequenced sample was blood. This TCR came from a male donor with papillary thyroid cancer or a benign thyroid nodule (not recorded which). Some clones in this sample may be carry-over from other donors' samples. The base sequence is TGTGCCAGCTCACCGGACAGTTCCACAGATACGCAGTATTTT. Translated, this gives CASSPDSSTDTQYF.